This paragraph reports one TCR beta chain. The sample comes from a study of blood T cell repertoires in COVID-19. Looking at the study overall: The samples span acute and convalescent COVID-19 from the United States, Italy and Spain.

The CDR3 covers 15 residues. The germline CDR1 and CDR2 sequences are SGHRS and YFSETQ. Trimming left V 2 bases short and J 6 bases short, with 17 bases between. Membership in each cohort depended on participant-reported clinical history. Using immunoSEQ multiplex PCR, the repertoire was profiled, and TCRdb retains in-frame clones only, with some absent. The profile shows 250,000 to 350,000 clones, just over 85% of them singletons. This receptor was identified in a woman between 18 and 29 years old who had recovered from COVID-19. Sequenced input: PBMCs or T cells enriched from blood (not recorded which). This sequence joins TRBV5-1 and TRBJ1-1, with D unclear. As DNA, the CDR3 is TGCGCCAGCAGCTTATTGGCGGGAGGGTCTCCTGAAGCTTTCTTT. Encoded protein: CASSLLAGGSPEAFF.